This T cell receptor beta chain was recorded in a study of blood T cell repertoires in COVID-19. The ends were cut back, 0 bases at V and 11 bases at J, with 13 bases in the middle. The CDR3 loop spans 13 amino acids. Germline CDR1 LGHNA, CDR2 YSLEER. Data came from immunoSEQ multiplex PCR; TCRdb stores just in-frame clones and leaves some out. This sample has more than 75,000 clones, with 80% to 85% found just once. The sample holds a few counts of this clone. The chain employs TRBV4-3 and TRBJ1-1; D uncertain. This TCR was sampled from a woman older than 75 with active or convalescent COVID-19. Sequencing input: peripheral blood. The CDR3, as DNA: TGCGCCAGCAGCCAAGAGGTAGAGAGGGCGGCTTTCTTT. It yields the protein CASSQEVERAAFF.